The 30 T cell receptor beta chains below all came from one sample that was sequenced in a study of cytomegalovirus exposure and HLA in healthy donors. The PCR was carried out with 60 Vbeta primers and 13 Jbeta primers. The protocol was immunoSEQ multiplex PCR, while the TCRdb copy is restricted to in-frame clones and leaves out a portion. The data contain 110,000 to 150,000 clones, just under 85% of them singletons. Sequencing was performed on PBMCs. The receptors come from a woman aged 40 to 50 in good health and CMV-seronegative.

This clone was seen a single time. V usage is TRBV5-6 and J usage is TRBJ1-5, with 12 bases that match TRBD1. Germline assignment: CDR1 SGHDT and CDR2 YYEEEE. The ends lost 4 bases at V and 4 bases at J; junction bases unmatched: 6. The CDR3 is made up of 16 amino acids. The CDR3 nucleotides read TGTGCCAGCAGCCTGAGGGACAGGGGGCTAAATCAGCCCCAGCATTTT. Its translation: CASSLRDRGLNQPQHF. Complete variable domain (other parts from reference TRBV5-6 and TRBJ1-5): DAGVTQSPTHLIKTRGQQVTLRCSPKSGHDTVSWYQQALGQGPQFIFQYYEEEERQRGNFPDRFSGHQFPNYSSELNVNALLLGDSALYLCASSLRDRGLNQPQHFGDGTRLSIL.

The chain uses TRBV5-8 and TRBJ1-5, with unresolved D. Germline lookup yields CDR1 SGHTS and CDR2 YDEGEE. V was clipped by 1 base and J by 4 bases, with 3 bases between them. CDR3 size: 12 residues. The CDR3 DNA follows: TGTGCCAGCAGCTTGCGGAATCAGCCCCAGCATTTT. Protein product: CASSLRNQPQHF.

The sample holds one count of this clone. J is TRBJ1-2 and V is TRBV5-1, with 8 bases lining up with TRBD1. CDR1 is SGHRS, CDR2 YFSETQ, per germline. The CDR3 consists of 14 residues. After removal of 5 bases from V and 7 bases from J, the junction contained 10 bases not matched to a gene. CDR3 in amino acids: CASSFQQGVGGYTF. CDR3 in DNA: TGCGCCAGCAGTTTTCAACAGGGGGTGGGTGGCTACACCTTC.

The V call is TRBV7-3, the J call TRBJ2-5, with 14 bases fitting TRBD2. This CDR3 comprises 17 residues. Trimming cost V 5 bases and J 5 bases; bases outside gene matches: 10. Germline CDR1 is SGHTA and CDR2 is FQGTGA. As DNA, the CDR3 is TGTGCCAGCAGCCGACTCCGGACTAGCGGGAGGAAGGAGACCCAGTACTTC. This translates into CASSRLRTSGRKETQYF.

The chain links TRBV6-5 to TRBJ2-7, with TRBD2 identical over 12 bases. In germline, CDR1 is MNHEY, CDR2 SVGAGI. The CDR3 covers 15 residues. V lost 4 bases to trimming and J lost 2 bases; unmatched junction nucleotides: 3. CDR3 bases: TGTGCCAGCAGTTCGAGGACTAGCGGGACCTACGAGCAGTACTTC. Its translation: CASSSRTSGTYEQYF.

This clone occurred a few times. The chain uses TRBV7-2 and TRBJ2-5, with D maybe TRBD2 (5 bases). Trimming pared 5 bases from V and 2 bases from J, leaving 18 bases between. This CDR3 region has 16 residues. Germline V gene lookup returns CDR1 SGHTA and CDR2 FQGNSA. CDR3: CASSPNAGAGQETQYF. CDR3 bases: TGTGCCAGCAGCCCAAATGCCGGCGCGGGTCAAGAGACCCAGTACTTC.

V usage is TRBV28 and J usage is TRBJ1-2; D gene ambiguous. V lost 7 bases to trimming and J lost 8 bases, with 17 bases between them. The CDR3 runs 13 residues. Germline-derived CDR1 and CDR2 are MDHEN and SYDVKM. The CDR3 protein is CASTLRAKGGYTF. CDR3 bases: TGTGCCAGCACCCTGCGGGCGAAAGGGGGCTACACCTTC.

In this sample, this clone turned up a few times. The rearrangement uses TRBV11-1 and TRBJ1-1; a weak D match, TRBD1 (5 bases). This CDR3 has 15 amino acids. Trimming stripped 5 bases from V and 0 bases from J, with 13 bases between. The germline gives CDR1 SGHAT, CDR2 FQDESV (reference sequence). The CDR3 coding sequence is TGTGCCAGCAGCCCAACCCGACAGATGAACACTGAAGCTTTCTTT. It encodes CASSPTRQMNTEAFF.

This rearrangement joins TRBV14 to TRBJ2-1; D remains unclear. The germline CDR1 and CDR2 sequences are SGHDN and FVKESK. The CDR3 is made up of 14 amino acids. The V end lost 1 base, the J end lost 0 bases, and 4 bases lay between the germline ends. CDR3: CASSQASSYNEQFF. The CDR3 DNA is TGTGCCAGCAGCCAAGCCAGCTCCTACAATGAGCAGTTCTTC.

The V and J genes are TRBV27 and TRBJ2-5, with D unclear. There are 16 residues in the CDR3. CDR1 and CDR2 (germline): MNHEY, SMNVEV (reference sequence). Trimming removed 0 bases at V and 2 bases at J, with 13 bases between. CDR3 sequence reads: CASSLSFFLEQETQYF. CDR3 sequence (DNA): TGTGCCAGCAGTTTATCTTTTTTTCTGGAGCAAGAGACCCAGTACTTC.

CDR3 DNA: TGTGCCAGCAGTGAAGGGGGGACAGGGAAAGGCGAGCAGTACTTC. This gives the protein CASSEGGTGKGEQYF. The chain is built from TRBV2 and TRBJ2-5; 9 positions match TRBD1. The J call could be wrong; TRBJ2-7 is a better fit for the DNA end. This CDR3 spans 15 amino acids. CDR1 SNHLY and CDR2 FYNNEI come from the germline V gene.

The V and J genes are TRBV10-2 and TRBJ2-7; 7 bases line up with TRBD1. CDR3 length: 15 amino acids. Looked up from germline, CDR1 is WSHSY and CDR2 is SAAADI. The trim removed 3 bases at V and 3 bases at J, leaving 8 bases unmatched. CDR3 nucleotide sequence: TGCGCCAGCAGTGATCTGGGGGACAGTCGCTACGAGCAGTACTTC. As protein: CASSDLGDSRYEQYF.

This sequence joins TRBV4-2 and TRBJ2-5, with D hard to call. CDR1 LGHNA and CDR2 YNFKEQ come from the germline V gene. The CDR3 runs to 15 residues. The V end lost 0 bases, the J end lost 5 bases, and 13 bases lay between the germline ends. The CDR3 nucleotides read TGTGCCAGCAGCCAAGATCGATTAGATCGGGAGACCCAGTACTTC. This codes for CASSQDRLDRETQYF.

V is TRBV7-6 and J is TRBJ2-3, with D unclear. Germline V CDR1 and CDR2: SGHVS, FNYEAQ. There are 14 residues in the CDR3. V was cut by 5 bases and J by 6 bases, with 15 bases left in between. CDR3 nucleotides: TGTGCCAGCAGCCCCCGACGAGGATACGATACGCAGTATTTT. Protein sequence: CASSPRRGYDTQYF.

This chain connects TRBV6-5 to TRBJ1-5, with D possibly matching TRBD1 (5 bases). The germline CDR1 and CDR2 sequences are MNHEY and SVGAGI. This CDR3 is built from 14 residues. Trimming removed 4 bases at V and 4 bases at J, with 11 bases between. CDR3 amino acids: CASSSPTDNQPQHF. CDR3 DNA sequence: TGTGCCAGCAGTTCCCCGACAGATAATCAGCCCCAGCATTTT.

This chain links TRBV9 with TRBJ1-1; 7 bases are a match to TRBD1. V dropped 5 bases and J dropped 1; count of bases not matched to a gene: 5. This CDR3 region has 14 residues. CDR1 is SGDLS, CDR2 YYNGEE, per germline. The chain's CDR3 is CASSVHRGNTEAFF. CDR3 DNA sequence: TGTGCCAGCAGTGTTCACAGGGGGAACACTGAAGCTTTCTTT.

The CDR3 DNA is TGTGCCAGCAGCATCCACCGGGACAGCAATGAGCAGTTCTTC. It specifies CASSIHRDSNEQFF. The V and J genes are TRBV27 and TRBJ2-1; TRBD1 matches at 7 bases. The CDR3 runs 14 residues. Per the germline V gene, CDR1 is MNHEY and CDR2 is SMNVEV (reference sequence). Trimming took 6 bases from V and 6 from J; bases not matched to a gene: 8.

The rearrangement joins TRBV28 to TRBJ2-3, with TRBD1 matching 7 bases. Trimming at V came to 6 bases and at J to 0 bases, leaving 6 bases not matched to a gene. The CDR3 is 15 amino acids. CDR1 and CDR2 from the germline V gene are MDHEN and SYDVKM. This CDR3 reads CASRAGTESTDTQYF. The DNA of the CDR3 is TGTGCCAGCAGAGCCGGGACAGAGAGCACAGATACGCAGTATTTT.

The chain uses TRBV7-2 and TRBJ2-7; no definite D call. The germline V gene encodes CDR1 SGHTA and CDR2 FQGNSA. Trimming cost V 4 bases and J 2 bases, with 9 bases left between them. There are 13 residues in the CDR3. CDR3 loop: CASSSAATYEQYF. CDR3 in DNA: TGTGCCAGCAGCTCCGCGGCTACCTACGAGCAGTACTTC.

The V and J genes are TRBV7-2 and TRBJ1-1, with D uncertain. Per the germline V gene, CDR1 is SGHTA and CDR2 is FQGNSA. Trimming left V 2 bases short and J 1 base short, with 8 bases between. The CDR3 has 14 residues. The CDR3 DNA is TGTGCCAGCAGCTTATATGGCCCGAACACTGAAGCTTTCTTT. It is translated as CASSLYGPNTEAFF.

The chain carries TRBV18 and TRBJ1-2, with D perhaps matching TRBD1 (6 bases). Germline V CDR1 and CDR2: KGHSH, LQKENI. The CDR3 consists of 12 residues. The ends were cut back, 2 bases at V and 6 bases at J, with 7 bases in the middle. CDR3 sequence (DNA): TGTGCCAGCTCACCATCAGGGGATGGCTACACCTTC. It is translated as CASSPSGDGYTF.

A remark on this clone: A junction end diverges from the germline sequence, so it may reflect a read error. This chain connects TRBV7-9 to TRBJ2-7, with 9 nucleotides matching TRBD2. CDR3 length: 16 amino acids. Germline V gives CDR1 SEHNR, CDR2 FQNEAQ (reference sequence). The DNA for the CDR3 is TGTTCCAGCAGCTTAGCCACCTCTAGCGGGACCCACGAGCAGTACTTC. Translating gives CSSSLATSSGTHEQYF. The full variable domain, its missing parts supplied by reference TRBV7-9 and TRBJ2-7, is DTGVSQNPRHKITKRGQNVTFRCDPISEHNRLYWYRQTLGQGPEFLTYFQNEAQLEKSRLLSDRFSAERPKGSFSTLEIQRTEQGDSAMYLCSSSLATSSGTHEQYFGPGTRLTVT.

The chain combines TRBV6-5 with TRBJ1-2; D gene uncertain. The germline V gene encodes CDR1 MNHEY and CDR2 SVGAGI. The CDR3 consists of 13 residues. The V end was cut by 2 bases, the J end by 1 base, with 5 bases between. Here the CDR3 DNA reads TGTGCCAGCAGTTACGAGTTTAACTATGGCTACACCTTC. It translates to CASSYEFNYGYTF.

The chain carries TRBV5-1 and TRBJ2-1; 7 nucleotides agree with TRBD2. Germline V lookup: CDR1 SGHRS, CDR2 YFSETQ. The J segment lost 6 bases and the V segment lost 0 bases, leaving 6 bases of the junction unmatched. The length of the CDR3 is 15 residues. The CDR3: CASSLDTAGLNEQFF. The CDR3 DNA sequence: TGCGCCAGCAGCTTGGATACAGCGGGGCTCAATGAGCAGTTCTTC.

The chain employs TRBV5-6 and TRBJ2-3; D is ambiguous. The ends were cut back, 0 bases at V and 2 bases at J, with 10 bases in the middle. Per germline, CDR1 SGHDT and CDR2 YYEEEE. CDR3 size: 15 residues. The CDR3 DNA sequence: TGTGCCAGCAGCTTGGTGGGCATCCCCACAGATACGCAGTATTTT. It specifies CASSLVGIPTDTQYF.

The chain couples TRBV28 to TRBJ1-2; TRBD1 is a possible D gene (5 bases). V shed 5 bases and J shed 4 bases, with 14 bases lying between them. The CDR3 extends over 14 amino acids. Germline CDR1 and CDR2: MDHEN and SYDVKM. CDR3 protein: CASSPTGSPYGYTF. For the CDR3, the DNA is TGTGCCAGCAGTCCAACAGGTTCCCCCTATGGCTACACCTTC.

This clone was seen only once. The rearrangement joins TRBV7-3 to TRBJ2-6, with 8 positions matching TRBD1. The CDR3 runs 17 residues. V lost 5 bases to trimming and J lost 2 bases; unmatched junction nucleotides: 8. Germline V gives CDR1 SGHTA, CDR2 FQGTGA. CDR3 protein: CASSLAGTGTGANVLTF. The CDR3, as DNA: TGTGCCAGCAGCCTAGCCGGGACAGGAACTGGGGCCAACGTCCTGACTTTC.

The chain is built from TRBV5-1 and TRBJ1-1; D gene ambiguous. Trimming removed 2 bases at V and 7 bases at J, with 15 bases between. Germline values: CDR1 SGHRS, CDR2 YFSETQ. The length of the CDR3 is 14 residues. CDR3 bases: TGCGCCAGCAGCTTAGGCGGCCTACTGCTTGAAGCTTTCTTT. It yields the protein CASSLGGLLLEAFF. Looking up the rest from reference TRBV5-1 and TRBJ1-1 gives the full variable domain: KAGVTQTPRYLIKTRGQQVTLSCSPISGHRSVSWYQQTPGQGLQFLFEYFSETQRNKGNFPGRFSGRQFSNSRSEMNVSTLELGDSALYLCASSLGGLLLEAFFGQGTRLTVV.

The chain couples TRBV23-1 to TRBJ2-2, with D possibly TRBD1 on 7 matching bases. TRBV23-1 is noted as an ORF with a role that remains uncertain. This CDR3 has 19 amino acids. V shed 2 bases and J shed 5 bases, with 24 bases lying between them. The CDR3 sequence is CASSQGMTRGVIRTGELFF. CDR3 sequence (DNA): TGCGCCAGCAGTCAAGGGATGACCAGGGGGGTTATCAGAACCGGGGAGCTGTTTTTT.

V is TRBV29-1 and J is TRBJ2-5, with D tentatively TRBD2 (6 bases). V lost 6 bases, J lost 4 bases, and 21 bases lay in between. Germline CDR1 SQVTM, CDR2 ANQGSEA. The length of the CDR3 is 15 residues. The CDR3 nucleotides read TGCAGCGTCGCGCTTGGGACTCCGCAGGGAGAGACCCAGTACTTC. Protein product: CSVALGTPQGETQYF.